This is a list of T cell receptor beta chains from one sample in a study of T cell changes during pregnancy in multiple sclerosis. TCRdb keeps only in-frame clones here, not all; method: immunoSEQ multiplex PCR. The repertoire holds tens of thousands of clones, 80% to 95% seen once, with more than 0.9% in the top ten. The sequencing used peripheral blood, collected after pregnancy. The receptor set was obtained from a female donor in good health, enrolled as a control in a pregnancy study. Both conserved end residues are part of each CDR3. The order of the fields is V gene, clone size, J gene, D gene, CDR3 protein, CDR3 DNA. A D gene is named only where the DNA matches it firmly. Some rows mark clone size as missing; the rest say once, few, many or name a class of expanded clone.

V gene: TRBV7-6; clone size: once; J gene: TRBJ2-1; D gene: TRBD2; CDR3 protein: CASSLRTSGNNEQFF; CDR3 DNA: TGTGCCAGCAGCCTCCGGACTAGCGGAAACAATGAGCAGTTCTTC
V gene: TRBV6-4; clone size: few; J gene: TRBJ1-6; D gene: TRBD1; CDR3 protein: CASSDGGQGYSPLHF; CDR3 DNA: TGTGCCAGCAGTGACGGGGGACAGGGCTATTCACCCCTCCACTTT
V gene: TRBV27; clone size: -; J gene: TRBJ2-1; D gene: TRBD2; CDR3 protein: CASSPRLAGVGYEQFF; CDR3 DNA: TGTGCCAGCAGTCCTCGCCTAGCGGGAGTGGGTTATGAGCAGTTCTTC
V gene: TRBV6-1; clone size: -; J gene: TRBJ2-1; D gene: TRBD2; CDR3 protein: CAGRERGINEQFF; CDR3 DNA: TGTGCCGGCAGGGAGCGGGGGATAAATGAGCAGTTCTTC
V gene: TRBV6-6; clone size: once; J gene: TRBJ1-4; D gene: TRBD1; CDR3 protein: CASSIIQGASEKLFF; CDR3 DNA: TGTGCCAGCAGTATAATCCAGGGGGCGAGCGAAAAACTGTTTTTT
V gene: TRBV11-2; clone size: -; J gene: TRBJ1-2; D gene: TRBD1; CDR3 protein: CASSPPGTGLGYTF; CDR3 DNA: TGTGCCAGCAGCCCACCGGGGACAGGCTTGGGCTACACCTTC
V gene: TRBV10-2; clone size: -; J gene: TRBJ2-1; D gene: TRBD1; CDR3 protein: CATIPQGFNNEQFF; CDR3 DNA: TGCGCCACCATACCACAGGGGTTTAACAATGAGCAGTTCTTC
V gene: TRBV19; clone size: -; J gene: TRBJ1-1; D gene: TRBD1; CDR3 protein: CASWGQGRNTEAFF; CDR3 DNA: TGTGCCAGTTGGGGACAGGGTCGTAACACTGAAGCTTTCTTT
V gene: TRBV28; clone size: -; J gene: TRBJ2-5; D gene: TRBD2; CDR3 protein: CASSSGGLGLMETQYF; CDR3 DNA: TGTGCCAGCAGTTCTGGGGGACTAGGACTTATGGAGACCCAGTACTTC
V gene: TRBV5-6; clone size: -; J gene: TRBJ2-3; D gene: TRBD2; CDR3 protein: CASSLIPGLAGSYTQYF; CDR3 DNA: TGTGCCAGCAGCTTGATCCCGGGACTAGCGGGATCATATACGCAGTATTTT
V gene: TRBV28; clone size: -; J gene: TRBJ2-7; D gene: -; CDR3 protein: CASRTAGRSEQYF; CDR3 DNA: TGTGCCAGCAGAACGGCGGGGCGGAGCGAGCAGTACTTC
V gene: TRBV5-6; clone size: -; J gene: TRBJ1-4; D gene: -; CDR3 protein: CASSLGTGLANEKLFF; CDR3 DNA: TGTGCCAGCAGCTTGGGAACAGGGCTCGCTAATGAAAAACTGTTTTTT
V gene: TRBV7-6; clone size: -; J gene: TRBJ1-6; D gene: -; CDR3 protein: CASSLGALNSPLHF; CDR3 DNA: TGTGCCAGCAGCTTGGGAGCTCTAAATTCACCCCTCCACTTT
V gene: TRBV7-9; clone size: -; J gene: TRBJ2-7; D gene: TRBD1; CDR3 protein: CASRSGAGGAYEQYF; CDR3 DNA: TGTGCCAGCAGATCCGGCGCAGGGGGAGCCTACGAGCAGTACTTC
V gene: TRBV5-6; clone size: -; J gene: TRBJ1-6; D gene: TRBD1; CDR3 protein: CASERTGTYNSPLHF; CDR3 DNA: TGTGCCAGCGAGCGGACAGGTACCTATAATTCACCCCTCCACTTT
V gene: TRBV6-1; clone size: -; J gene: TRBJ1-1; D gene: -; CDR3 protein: CASSRRENTEAFF; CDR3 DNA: TGTGCCAGCAGTCGGAGGGAGAACACTGAAGCTTTCTTT